The entry that follows covers one TCR beta chain sequence. Its antigen remains unknown. V lost 0 bases to trimming and J lost 6 bases, with 3 bases between them. The CDR3 has 11 residues. Germline V CDR1 and CDR2: PRHDT, FYEKMQ (reference sequence). The treatment was: some 20 received Ad26.COV2.S at low or high dose, single or two shots; roughly five received placebo; per-sample allocation not given. It was on day 63 after the first vaccine or placebo injection that samples were taken. Profiled with immunoSEQ multiplex PCR; TCRdb holds only in-frame clones, not every one. The sample holds about 260,000 clones, around 88% seen once. This specimen belongs to a study of Ad26.COV2.S vaccination and SARS-CoV-2 variants. General study results and limits: TCR breadth and depth estimates may have understated total T cell responses.

The chain joins TRBV13 to TRBJ2-7; unclear D gene. The receptor's source is a person aged 18 to 65 who received the Ad26.COV2.S COVID-19 vaccine or a placebo. Sequences were derived from peripheral blood, sampled in a trial of Ad26.COV2.S vaccine versus placebo. CDR3 protein: CASSLGGEQYV. Written as DNA, the CDR3 is TGTGCCAGCAGCTTAGGCGGCGAGCAGTACGTC.